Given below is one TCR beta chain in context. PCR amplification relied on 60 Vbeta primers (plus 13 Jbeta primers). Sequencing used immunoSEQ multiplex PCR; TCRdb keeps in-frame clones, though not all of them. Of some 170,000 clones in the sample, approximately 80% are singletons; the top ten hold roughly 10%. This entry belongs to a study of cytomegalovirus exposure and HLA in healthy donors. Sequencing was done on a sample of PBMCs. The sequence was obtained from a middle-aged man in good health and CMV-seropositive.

The CDR3 here is CASSLVSDSSGANVLTF. CDR3 coding DNA: TGTGCCAGCAGCTTAGTATCCGACAGCTCTGGGGCCAACGTCCTGACTTTC. The genes are TRBV7-9 and TRBJ2-6; possible D gene TRBD1, 5 bases. Germline CDR1 is SEHNR and CDR2 is FQNEAQ (reference sequence). V lost 1 base and J lost 0, with 10 bases in between. CDR3 size: 17 residues.